These 20 T cell receptor beta chains were sequenced from one sample in a study of cytomegalovirus exposure and HLA in healthy donors. PCR involved 60 Vbeta and 13 Jbeta primers. Only in-frame clones appear in the TCRdb table, and some are missing; sequencing was by immunoSEQ multiplex PCR. The sample records 130,000 or so clones, around two thirds being singletons. Sequenced sample: PBMCs. The origin of the receptors is a woman aged 40 to 50 in good health and CMV-seropositive.

This chain uses TRBV7-8 with TRBJ2-1; 7 bases match TRBD2. Germline trimming cut 1 base from V and 8 bases from J; bases unmatched to any gene: 8. Per germline, CDR1 SGHVS and CDR2 FQNEAQ. CDR3 length: 15 amino acids. The CDR3: CASSLGWAGVDEQFF. DNA for the CDR3: TGTGCCAGCAGCTTAGGGTGGGCGGGAGTAGATGAGCAGTTCTTC.

CDR3 sequence: CASTPPAGGSSYNEQFF. The CDR3 bases are TGTGCCAGCACCCCTCCAGCAGGGGGATCGTCCTACAATGAGCAGTTCTTC. This rearrangement joins TRBV7-2 to TRBJ2-1; 7 positions match TRBD1. V was clipped by 7 bases and J by 1 base; unmatched bases: 13. The CDR3 has 17 amino acids. The germline gives CDR1 SGHTA, CDR2 FQGNSA.

The chain is built from TRBV2 and TRBJ1-4; D uncertain. V was shortened by 6 bases and J by 5 bases, with 10 bases between the two germline ends. The CDR3 is 13 residues long. Germline CDR1 reads SNHLY; CDR2 reads FYNNEI. CDR3 loop: CASSPSGNEKLFF. Written as DNA, the CDR3 is TGTGCCAGCAGCCCTAGTGGGAATGAAAAACTGTTTTTT.

In this sample, this clone turned up a few times. The rearrangement joins TRBV6-5 to TRBJ1-2; 11 bases align to TRBD1. The CDR3 loop spans 15 amino acids. Germline loops: CDR1 MNHEY, CDR2 SVGAGI. With V trimmed by 5 bases and J by 4 bases, 6 bases remained unmatched. In nucleotides, the CDR3 is TGTGCCAGCAGTCAGGGACAGGGGGTCGGCTATGGCTACACCTTC. Translation: CASSQGQGVGYGYTF.

This chain connects TRBV2 to TRBJ1-4; 7 nucleotides align to TRBD1. Germline CDR1 reads SNHLY; CDR2 reads FYNNEI. The CDR3 extends over 14 amino acids. Trimming removed 4 bases from V and 8 bases from J; junction bases left unmatched: 7. In nucleotides, the CDR3 is TGTGCCAGCAGTGTCCGACAGGGAGGCGAAAAACTGTTTTTT. Translating gives CASSVRQGGEKLFF.

The chain couples TRBV10-2 to TRBJ1-5; D unresolved. The CDR3 has 14 residues. Germline V gene lookup returns CDR1 WSHSY and CDR2 SAAADI. Trimming left V 0 bases short and J 4 bases short, with 7 bases between. CDR3 DNA sequence: TGCGCCAGCAGTGAGTCTACAGTTAATCAGCCCCAGCATTTT. Amino acid sequence: CASSESTVNQPQHF.

The rearrangement links TRBV28 to TRBJ1-5; 7 bases are a match to TRBD1. Germline assignment: CDR1 MDHEN and CDR2 SYDVKM. With V trimmed by 5 bases and J by 4 bases, 14 bases remained unmatched. The CDR3 consists of 17 residues. As DNA, the CDR3 is TGTGCCAGCAGTCTCCTGCCCGAGGGGGCACGGAATCAGCCCCAGCATTTT. Its translation: CASSLLPEGARNQPQHF.

This clone came up a few times. The V and J genes are TRBV5-1 and TRBJ2-1; the match to TRBD2 covers 9 bases. With 1 base clipped from V and 9 bases from J, the junction kept 5 bases outside the gene matches. This CDR3 region has 14 residues. From germline, CDR1 is SGHRS and CDR2 YFSETQ. The CDR3 sequence is CASSLSGTSSEQFF. The CDR3 nucleotides read TGCGCCAGCAGCTTGTCGGGGACTAGCAGTGAGCAGTTCTTC.

Here the CDR3 DNA reads TGTGCCAGCACTGGGCGGGGCAATGAGCAGTTCTTC. Translated: CASTGRGNEQFF. This chain links TRBV14 with TRBJ2-1, with TRBD2 as a possible D gene (6 bases). CDR3 length: 12 residues. V gave up 7 bases and J gave up 6 bases, with 10 bases separating them. Per germline, CDR1 SGHDN and CDR2 FVKESK.

This chain links TRBV6-1 with TRBJ1-2; 10 bases match TRBD1. CDR3 length equals 13 residues. V gave up 3 bases and J gave up 7 bases; unmatched junction bases: 2. The V gene's germline CDR1 is MNHNS and CDR2 SASEGT. In DNA form, the CDR3 reads TGTGCCAGCAGTGAGTGGACAGGGGGTGGCTACACCTTC. It is translated as CASSEWTGGGYTF.

The genes are TRBV30 and TRBJ1-4; 7 bases agree with TRBD1. This CDR3 contains 11 residues. Per the germline V gene, CDR1 is GTSNPN and CDR2 is SVGIG (reference sequence). The CDR3 bases are TGTGCGTGGGACAGAAATGAAAAACTGTTTTTT. It specifies CAWDRNEKLFF.

The chain links TRBV7-9 to TRBJ2-1; TRBD1 aligns across 9 bases. Germline loops: CDR1 SEHNR, CDR2 FQNEAQ (reference sequence). V was pared by 4 bases and J by 4 bases, with 5 bases of the junction left unmatched. The CDR3 has 15 amino acids. The CDR3 nucleotides read TGTGCCAGCAGCTCCGGGACAGGGAATTACAATGAGCAGTTCTTC. Its translation: CASSSGTGNYNEQFF.

This chain joins TRBV5-1 and TRBJ2-2; 8 bases line up with TRBD2. CDR3 length equals 17 residues. The V and J ends lost 0 bases and 0 bases, in that order; junction bases with no gene match: 4. Germline lookup yields CDR1 SGHRS and CDR2 YFSETQ. The CDR3 coding sequence is TGCGCCAGCAGCTTGGGACTAGCGCCTACGAACACCGGGGAGCTGTTTTTT. Translated: CASSLGLAPTNTGELFF.

V usage is TRBV2 and J usage is TRBJ2-3, with D possibly TRBD2 on 6 matching bases. Deletions cut 7 bases from V and 6 bases from J, with 14 bases between. This CDR3 spans 13 amino acids. The germline V gene has CDR1 SNHLY and CDR2 FYNNEI. The CDR3 here is CASTGGGGDTQYF. The CDR3 DNA reads as TGTGCCAGCACCGGGGGAGGAGGGGATACGCAGTATTTT.

V and J are TRBV25-1 and TRBJ2-7; 7 bases match TRBD2. The CDR3 consists of 14 residues. V was pared by 6 bases and J by 3 bases, with 8 bases of the junction left unmatched. Looked up from germline, CDR1 is MGHDK and CDR2 is SYGVNS. The CDR3 DNA follows: TGTGCCAGCAGAGGTAGCGGGCGAAACTACGAGCAGTACTTC. This codes for CASRGSGRNYEQYF.

V gene TRBV27 combines with J gene TRBJ2-7; D call uncertain. Trimming stripped 0 bases from V and 5 bases from J, with 8 bases between. Germline-derived CDR1 and CDR2 are MNHEY and SMNVEV (reference sequence). CDR3 length: 13 residues. The CDR3 loop reads CASSLSARNEQYF. Written as DNA, the CDR3 is TGTGCCAGCAGTTTATCAGCCAGGAACGAGCAGTACTTC.

V and J are TRBV6-5 and TRBJ1-5; 8 bases map to TRBD1. The germline V gene has CDR1 MNHEY and CDR2 SVGAGI. The V gene end was trimmed by 5 bases and the J gene end by 5 bases; junction bases not matched to a gene: 5. This CDR3 contains 14 residues. The CDR3 reads CASSAGTGYQPQHF. CDR3 DNA: TGTGCCAGCAGTGCCGGGACAGGTTATCAGCCCCAGCATTTT.

J is TRBJ2-5 and V is TRBV7-8; 8 nucleotides align to TRBD2. Germline assignment: CDR1 SGHVS and CDR2 FQNEAQ. This CDR3 region has 16 residues. Losses at the gene ends were 5 bases for V and 5 bases for J; bases not matched to a gene: 13. CDR3 sequence (DNA): TGTGCCAGCAGCCCGGGACTAGGGGGGGTCTGGGAGACCCAGTACTTC. It specifies CASSPGLGGVWETQYF.

The CDR3 coding sequence is TGTGCCAGCAGCTCTGACCCGGGTTACGAGCAGTACTTC. Its translation is CASSSDPGYEQYF. The gene calls are TRBV4-2 and TRBJ2-7; D is unresolved. Trimming took off 5 bases at V and 4 bases at J, with 12 bases between the two ends. The CDR3 covers 13 residues. Germline CDR1 reads LGHNA; CDR2 reads YNFKEQ.

This chain connects TRBV18 to TRBJ1-1, with a possible D match to TRBD1 (6 bases). The CDR3 covers 17 residues. Germline CDR1 is KGHSH and CDR2 is LQKENI. Trimming left V 1 base short and J 4 bases short, with 19 bases between. CDR3 amino acids: CASSPRGQGAGGTEAFF. The DNA of the CDR3 is TGTGCCAGCTCACCACGGGGGCAGGGTGCGGGAGGCACTGAAGCTTTCTTT.